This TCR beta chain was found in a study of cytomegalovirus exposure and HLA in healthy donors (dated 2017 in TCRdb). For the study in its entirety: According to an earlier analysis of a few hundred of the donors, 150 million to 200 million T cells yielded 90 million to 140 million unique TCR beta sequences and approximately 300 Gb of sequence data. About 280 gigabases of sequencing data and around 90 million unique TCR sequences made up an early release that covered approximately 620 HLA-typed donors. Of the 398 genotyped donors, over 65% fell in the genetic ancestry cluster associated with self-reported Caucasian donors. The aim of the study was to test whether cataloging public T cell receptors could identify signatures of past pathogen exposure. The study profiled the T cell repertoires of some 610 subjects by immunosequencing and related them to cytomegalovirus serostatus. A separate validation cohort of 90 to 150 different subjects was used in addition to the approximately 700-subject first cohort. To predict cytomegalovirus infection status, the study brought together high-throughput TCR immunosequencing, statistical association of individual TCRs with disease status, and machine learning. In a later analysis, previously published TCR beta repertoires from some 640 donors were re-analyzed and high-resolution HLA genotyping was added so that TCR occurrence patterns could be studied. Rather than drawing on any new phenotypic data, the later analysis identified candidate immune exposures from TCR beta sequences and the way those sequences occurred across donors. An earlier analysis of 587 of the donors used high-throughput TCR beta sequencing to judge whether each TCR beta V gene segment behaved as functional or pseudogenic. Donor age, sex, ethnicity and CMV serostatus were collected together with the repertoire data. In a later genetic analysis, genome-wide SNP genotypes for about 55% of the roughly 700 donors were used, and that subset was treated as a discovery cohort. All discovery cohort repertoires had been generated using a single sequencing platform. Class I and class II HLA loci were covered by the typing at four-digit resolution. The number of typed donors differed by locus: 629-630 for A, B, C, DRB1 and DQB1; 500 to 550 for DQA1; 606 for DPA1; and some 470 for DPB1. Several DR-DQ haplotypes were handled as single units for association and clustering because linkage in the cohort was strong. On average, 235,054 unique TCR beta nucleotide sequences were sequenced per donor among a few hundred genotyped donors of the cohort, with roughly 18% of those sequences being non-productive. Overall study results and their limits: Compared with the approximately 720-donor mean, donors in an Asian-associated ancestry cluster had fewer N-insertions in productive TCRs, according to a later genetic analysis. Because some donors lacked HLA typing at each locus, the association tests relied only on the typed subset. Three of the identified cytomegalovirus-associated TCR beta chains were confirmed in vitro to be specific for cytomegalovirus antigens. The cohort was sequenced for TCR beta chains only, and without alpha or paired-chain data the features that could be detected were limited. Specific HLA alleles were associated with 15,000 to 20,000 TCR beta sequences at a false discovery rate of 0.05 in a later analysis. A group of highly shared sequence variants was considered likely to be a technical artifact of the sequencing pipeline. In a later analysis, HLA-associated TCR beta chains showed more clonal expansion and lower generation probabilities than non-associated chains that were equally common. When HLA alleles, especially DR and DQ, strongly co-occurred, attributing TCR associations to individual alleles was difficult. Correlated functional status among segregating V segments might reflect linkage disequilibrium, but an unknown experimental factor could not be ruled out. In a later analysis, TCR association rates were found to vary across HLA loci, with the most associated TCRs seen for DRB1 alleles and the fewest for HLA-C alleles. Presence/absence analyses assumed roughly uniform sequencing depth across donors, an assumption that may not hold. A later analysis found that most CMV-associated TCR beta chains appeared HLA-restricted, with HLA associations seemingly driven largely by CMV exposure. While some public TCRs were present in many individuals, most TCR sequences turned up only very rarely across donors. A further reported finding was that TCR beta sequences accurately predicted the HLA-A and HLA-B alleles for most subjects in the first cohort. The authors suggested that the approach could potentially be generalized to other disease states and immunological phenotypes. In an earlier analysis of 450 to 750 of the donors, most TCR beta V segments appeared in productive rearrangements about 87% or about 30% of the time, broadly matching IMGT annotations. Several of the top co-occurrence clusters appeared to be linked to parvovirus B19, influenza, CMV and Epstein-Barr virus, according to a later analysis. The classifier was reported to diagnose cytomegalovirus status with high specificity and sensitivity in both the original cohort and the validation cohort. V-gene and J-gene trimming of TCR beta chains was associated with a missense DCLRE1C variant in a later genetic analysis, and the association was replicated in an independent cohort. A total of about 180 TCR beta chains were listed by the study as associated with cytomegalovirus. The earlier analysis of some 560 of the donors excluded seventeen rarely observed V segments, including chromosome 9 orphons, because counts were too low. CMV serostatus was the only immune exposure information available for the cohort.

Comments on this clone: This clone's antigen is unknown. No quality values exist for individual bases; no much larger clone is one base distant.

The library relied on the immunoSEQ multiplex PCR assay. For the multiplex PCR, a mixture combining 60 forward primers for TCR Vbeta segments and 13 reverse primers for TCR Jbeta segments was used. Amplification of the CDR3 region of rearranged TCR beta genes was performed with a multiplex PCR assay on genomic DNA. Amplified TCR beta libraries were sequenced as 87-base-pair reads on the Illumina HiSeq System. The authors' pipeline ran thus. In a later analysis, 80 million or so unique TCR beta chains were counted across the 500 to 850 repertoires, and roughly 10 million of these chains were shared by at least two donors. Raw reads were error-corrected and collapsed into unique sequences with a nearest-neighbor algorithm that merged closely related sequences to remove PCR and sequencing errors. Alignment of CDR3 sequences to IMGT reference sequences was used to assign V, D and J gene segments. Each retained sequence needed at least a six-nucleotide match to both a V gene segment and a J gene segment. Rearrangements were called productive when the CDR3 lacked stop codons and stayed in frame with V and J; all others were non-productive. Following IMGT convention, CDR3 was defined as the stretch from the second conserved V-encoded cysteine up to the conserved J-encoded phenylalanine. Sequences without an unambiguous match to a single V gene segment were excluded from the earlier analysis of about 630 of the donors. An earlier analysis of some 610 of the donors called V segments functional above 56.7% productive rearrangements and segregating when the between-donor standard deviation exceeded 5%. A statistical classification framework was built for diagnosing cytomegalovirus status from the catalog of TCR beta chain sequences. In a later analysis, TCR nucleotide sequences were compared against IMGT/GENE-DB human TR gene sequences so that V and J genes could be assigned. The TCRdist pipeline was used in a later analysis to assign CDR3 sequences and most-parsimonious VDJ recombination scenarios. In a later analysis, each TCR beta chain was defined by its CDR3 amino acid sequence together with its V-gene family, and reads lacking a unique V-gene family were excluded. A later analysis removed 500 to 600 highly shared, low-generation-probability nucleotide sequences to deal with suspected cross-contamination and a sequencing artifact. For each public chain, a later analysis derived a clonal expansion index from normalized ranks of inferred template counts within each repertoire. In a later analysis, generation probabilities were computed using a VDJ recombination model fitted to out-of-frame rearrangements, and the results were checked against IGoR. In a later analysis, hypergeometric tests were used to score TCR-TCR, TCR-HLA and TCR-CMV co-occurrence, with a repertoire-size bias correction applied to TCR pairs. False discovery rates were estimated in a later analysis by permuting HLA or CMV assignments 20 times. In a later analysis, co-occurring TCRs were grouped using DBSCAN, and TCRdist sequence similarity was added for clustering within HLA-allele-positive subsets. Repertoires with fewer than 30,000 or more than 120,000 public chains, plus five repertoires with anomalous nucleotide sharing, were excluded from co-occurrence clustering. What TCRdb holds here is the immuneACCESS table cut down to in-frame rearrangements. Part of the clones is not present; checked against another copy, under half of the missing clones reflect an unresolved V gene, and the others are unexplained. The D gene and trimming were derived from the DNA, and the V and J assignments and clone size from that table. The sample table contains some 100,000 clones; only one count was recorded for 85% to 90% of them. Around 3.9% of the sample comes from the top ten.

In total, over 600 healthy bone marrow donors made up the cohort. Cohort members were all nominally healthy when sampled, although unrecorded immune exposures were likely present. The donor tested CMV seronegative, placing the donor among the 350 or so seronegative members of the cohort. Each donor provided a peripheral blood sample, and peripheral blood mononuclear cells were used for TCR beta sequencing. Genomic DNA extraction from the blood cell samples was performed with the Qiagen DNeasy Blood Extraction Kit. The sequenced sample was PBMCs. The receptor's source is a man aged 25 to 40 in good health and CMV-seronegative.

The nucleotide sequence is given as TGTGCCAGTAGTAGACCAGGACTAGCCCAGGGGGAGCAGTACTTC. This sequence encodes CASSRPGLAQGEQYF. The chain joins TRBV19 to TRBJ2-7, with 8 bases in between that match TRBD2. Inclusive of the bounding cysteine and phenylalanine, the CDR3 is 15 residues long. The entry retains the CDR3 DNA only, 45 bases that are in frame from base 1. Sequences LNHDA (CDR1) and SQIVND (CDR2) are obtained from the germline V gene (reference sequence). Unmatched junction bases come to 12, with V trimmed by 4 bases and J by 7 bases.